A single sample is the source of the 22 T cell receptor beta chains below, sequenced in a study of long-term antiretroviral therapy in people with HIV (dated by TCRdb to the early 2020s). The immunoSEQ hsTCRB v3.0 assay was used at survey level resolution for TRB variable region sequencing. Entries here come from immuneACCESS through TCRdb and include only in-frame sequences with V and J called. Some clones fail to appear in such tables; in the studies checked, an unresolved V gene covers under half of the shortfall, and the cause of the remainder is unknown. Counted in this sample were 42,000 or so clones; around 83% of them appeared once. About 5.7% of the sample is held by the ten biggest clonotypes. The input for sequencing was unsorted PBMCs, taken 3.1 years after starting antiretroviral therapy. The receptors originated from a woman aged 50 to 60 with HIV.

The gene calls are TRBV4-2 and TRBJ2-3; a possible D gene is TRBD1 (5 bases). In germline, CDR1 is LGHNA, CDR2 YNFKEQ. This CDR3 has 16 residues. Trimming shortened V by 3 bases and J by 6 bases, and 19 bases separated the two germline ends. The CDR3 loop is CASSQHTQGNTDTQYF. In DNA, the CDR3 is TGTGCCAGCAGCCAGCATACGCAGGGAAACACGGATACGCAGTATTTT.

V usage is TRBV7-9 and J usage is TRBJ2-7; possible D gene TRBD1, 5 bases. V was clipped by 2 bases and J by 6 bases, with 23 bases between them. The CDR3 runs to 17 residues. CDR1 and CDR2 (germline): SEHNR, FQNEAQ (reference sequence). CDR3 protein: CASSLMQGLSVSPEQYF. The CDR3, as DNA: TGTGCCAGCAGCTTAATGCAGGGCCTATCGGTCTCGCCCGAGCAGTACTTC.

This clone was picked up one time. The chain is built from TRBV11-2 and TRBJ2-7; D not certain. From germline, CDR1 is SGHAT and CDR2 FQNNGV. The length of the CDR3 is 13 residues. V was clipped by 5 bases and J by 3 bases, with 11 bases between them. The CDR3 sequence: CASSTTDGYEQYF. CDR3 DNA sequence: TGTGCCAGCAGCACAACGGACGGCTACGAGCAGTACTTC.

The chain uses TRBV18 and TRBJ1-1, with 9 bases fitting TRBD1. J was trimmed by 3 bases and V by 6 bases; bases with no gene match: 5. Germline lookup yields CDR1 KGHSH and CDR2 LQKENI. The CDR3 consists of 14 residues. CDR3 loop: CASSYRGPDTEAFF. Written as DNA, the CDR3 is TGTGCCAGCTCTTACAGGGGGCCGGACACTGAAGCTTTCTTT.

This clone was found a few times. The rearrangement joins TRBV19 to TRBJ1-2, with TRBD1 as a possible D gene (6 bases). The germline V gene has CDR1 LNHDA and CDR2 SQIVND (reference sequence). CDR3 size: 12 residues. V lost 11 bases and J 8 bases, leaving 18 bases between the germline ends. CDR3 bases: TGTGCCTCCAATCCGGGGGCTGGGGGCTACACCTTC. It yields the protein CASNPGAGGYTF.

The chain joins TRBV4-3 to TRBJ2-5; 10 bases are a match to TRBD2. V gave up 1 base and J gave up 5 bases; unmatched junction bases: 7. The CDR3 spans 16 residues. CDR1 and CDR2 (germline): LGHNA, YSLEER. CDR3 protein: CASSQGLAGAGETQYF. CDR3 DNA: TGCGCCAGCAGCCAAGGCCTAGCGGGGGCGGGGGAGACCCAGTACTTC.

A single count supports this clone. The chain couples TRBV1 to TRBJ2-4; the D call TRBD1 from the table was never checked on the DNA. TRBV1 is listed as a pseudogene. This CDR3 spans 15 amino acids. CDR3 coding DNA: TGCACCAGCAGCCTCGACAGGGTAACCAAAAACATTCAGTACTTC. It is translated as CTSSLDRVTKNIQYF.

The V call is TRBV2, the J call TRBJ2-1; TRBD2 aligns across 11 bases. The CDR3 runs to 15 residues. The germline V gene has CDR1 SNHLY and CDR2 FYNNEI. V was pared by 2 bases and J by 4 bases, with 1 base of the junction left unmatched. DNA of the CDR3: TGTGCCAGCAGTGAACTAGCGGGGGGATACAATGAGCAGTTCTTC. Translating gives CASSELAGGYNEQFF.

This chain joins TRBV6-5 and TRBJ2-7, with TRBD1 identical over 9 bases. The CDR3 has 13 residues. The V gene end was trimmed by 5 bases and the J gene end by 5 bases; junction bases not matched to a gene: 4. Germline CDR1 is MNHEY and CDR2 is SVGAGI. CDR3 sequence reads: CASSRDRENEQYF. In nucleotides, the CDR3 is TGTGCCAGCAGTAGGGACAGGGAAAACGAGCAGTACTTC.

The chain has TRBV4-2 and TRBJ2-7, with D perhaps matching TRBD1 or TRBD2 (5 bases each). The CDR3 contains 15 residues. Germline CDR1 reads LGHNA; CDR2 reads YNFKEQ. V lost 4 bases and J 0 bases, leaving 13 bases between the germline ends. The CDR3 DNA sequence: TGTGCCAGCAGCCCCAGGTGGGGGAGCTCCTACGAGCAGTACTTC. Amino acid sequence: CASSPRWGSSYEQYF.

The rearrangement uses TRBV4-1 and TRBJ2-3; 7 nucleotides align to TRBD2. The germline V gene encodes CDR1 MGHRA and CDR2 YSYEKL. The V segment lost 0 bases and the J segment 3 bases; nucleotides outside the gene matches: 6. The CDR3 length is 16 residues. CDR3 in DNA: TGCGCCAGCAGCCAAGATGGGCGGGGGAGGACAGATACGCAGTATTTT. Amino acids: CASSQDGRGRTDTQYF.

The J gene is TRBJ1-6, the V gene TRBV6-5, with D hard to call. Germline V gene sequence: CDR1 MNHEY, CDR2 SVGAGI. This CDR3 has 14 amino acids. V was cut by 5 bases and J by 6 bases, with 11 bases left in between. CDR3 sequence reads: CASSITPSNSPLHF. CDR3 DNA sequence: TGTGCCAGCAGTATTACACCGAGTAATTCACCCCTCCACTTT.

The genes are TRBV9 and TRBJ2-1, with 7 nucleotides matching TRBD1. The germline gives CDR1 SGDLS, CDR2 YYNGEE. V shed 0 bases and J 4 bases; nucleotides not matched to a gene: 7. This CDR3 contains 16 residues. The CDR3 DNA is TGTGCCAGCAGCGTAGCTGAGGGGGCACGGTACAATGAGCAGTTCTTC. Translated: CASSVAEGARYNEQFF. Full variable domain (missing parts from reference TRBV9 and TRBJ2-1): DSGVTQTPKHLITATGQRVTLRCSPRSGDLSVYWYQQSLDQGLQFLIQYYNGEERAKGNILERFSAQQFPDLHSELNLSSLELGDSALYFCASSVAEGARYNEQFFGPGTRLTVL.

The chain joins TRBV5-4 to TRBJ2-2, with D possibly being TRBD1 (5 bases). CDR3 length equals 15 residues. V was cut by 4 bases and J by 7 bases, with 17 bases left in between. Germline lookup yields CDR1 SGHNT and CDR2 YYREEE (reference sequence). The DNA for the CDR3 is TGTGCCAGCAGCCCGGTGGTAGGGGTAAACGGGGAGCTGTTTTTT. The encoded protein is CASSPVVGVNGELFF.

V and J are TRBV9 and TRBJ2-3, with a weak D call TRBD2 (6 bases). With 0 bases removed from V and 0 bases from J, the gap between germline ends came to 11 bases. The CDR3 covers 16 residues. Per germline, CDR1 SGDLS and CDR2 YYNGEE. The CDR3 DNA reads as TGTGCCAGCAGCGTAGTAGGGCTAGCGAGCACAGATACGCAGTATTTT. Its translation is CASSVVGLASTDTQYF.

The gene calls are TRBV5-6 and TRBJ1-2; tentatively, D is TRBD1 (5 bases). V was trimmed by 0 bases and J by 2 bases, leaving 14 bases between them. Germline lookup yields CDR1 SGHDT and CDR2 YYEEEE. CDR3 length: 16 residues. The CDR3 region is CASSLGGARTNYGYTF. The CDR3 nucleotides are TGTGCCAGCAGCTTGGGAGGTGCTCGGACAAACTATGGCTACACCTTC.

The rearrangement uses TRBV5-1 and TRBJ1-1; no firm D call. This CDR3 is built from 16 residues. In germline, CDR1 is SGHRS, CDR2 YFSETQ. With 0 bases removed from V and 0 bases from J, the gap between germline ends came to 12 bases. For the CDR3, the DNA is TGCGCCAGCAGCTTGGAACAGAAAAGCATGAACACTGAAGCTTTCTTT. As protein: CASSLEQKSMNTEAFF.

This chain uses TRBV11-2 with TRBJ2-3, with TRBD2 matching over 12 bases. This CDR3 region has 17 residues. Germline V gives CDR1 SGHAT, CDR2 FQNNGV. Trimming took 1 base from V and 2 from J; bases not matched to a gene: 4. Written as DNA, the CDR3 is TGTGCCAGCAGCTTAGTGCTAGCGGGGGGGTTCACAGATACGCAGTATTTT. Translating gives CASSLVLAGGFTDTQYF.

V usage is TRBV5-1 and J usage is TRBJ1-5; 8 bases agree with TRBD1. CDR3 length: 16 residues. Germline loops: CDR1 SGHRS, CDR2 YFSETQ. J was trimmed by 0 bases and V by 0 bases; bases with no gene match: 2. In DNA form, the CDR3 reads TGCGCCAGCAGCTTGGGAGGACAGGGTAGCAATCAGCCCCAGCATTTT. Residues: CASSLGGQGSNQPQHF.

The chain combines TRBV10-3 with TRBJ1-5; possible D gene TRBD1, 6 bases. The length of the CDR3 is 15 residues. The germline CDR1 and CDR2 sequences are ENHRY and SYGVKD. The V end lost 2 bases, the J end lost 7 bases, and 15 bases lay between the germline ends. CDR3 protein: CAISEDGGQGQPQHF. DNA for the CDR3: TGTGCCATCAGTGAGGACGGGGGGCAAGGGCAGCCCCAGCATTTT.

This rearrangement joins TRBV15 to TRBJ2-5, with 8 bases lining up with TRBD2. This CDR3 region has 13 residues. Germline CDR1 reads LNHNV; CDR2 reads YYDKDF (reference sequence). Trimming cost V 10 bases and J 4 bases; bases outside gene matches: 8. The chain's CDR3 is CAISRAGGETQYF. In nucleotides, the CDR3 is TGTGCCATTTCGCGTGCGGGGGGAGAGACCCAGTACTTC.

The J gene is TRBJ1-1, the V gene TRBV5-4, with 9 bases fitting TRBD1. After removal of 2 bases from V and 3 bases from J, the junction contained 2 bases not matched to a gene. This CDR3 has 14 amino acids. Looked up from germline, CDR1 is SGHNT and CDR2 is YYREEE (reference sequence). CDR3 loop: CASSLDRGDTEAFF. The CDR3 region has the DNA TGTGCCAGCAGCTTAGACAGGGGGGACACTGAAGCTTTCTTT.